This T cell receptor (beta chain) was documented in a study of molecular identifiers for immune sequencing clone quantification. Between roughly 18,000 and 1,100,000 sorted cells, with 10%, 30% or 50% RNA, yielded naive CD8 libraries. Methods described previously, with TCR primers listed, were used for bulk TCR libraries. TCRdb re-called the PCR reads with MiXCR, one entry per CDR3 protein. The sample yields roughly 71,000 distinct CDR3 sequences, about 18% seen once. The CDR3 loop spans 14 amino acids. Germline V CDR1 and CDR2: SQVTM, ANQGSEA. V shed 6 bases and J shed 2 bases, with 16 bases lying between them.

This TCR derives from a human donor in good health. Some libraries in this study had Jurkat cell RNA spiked in. V usage is TRBV29-1 and J usage is TRBJ1-2; possibly TRBD1 for D (6 bases). Material for sequencing was naive CD8+ T cells from blood, with Jurkat cell RNA spiked in. Subset described: FACS-sorted CD8+CD4-CCR7+CD45RA+ naive T cells. CDR3 residues: CSVRGAGQNYGYTF. In nucleotides, the CDR3 is TGCAGCGTACGGGGGGCCGGACAGAACTATGGCTACACCTTC.